Listed here are 24 T cell receptor beta chains from one sample, sequenced in a study of T cell repertoires in cytomegalovirus infection. TCRdb called the reads again in MiXCR, with one record for every CDR3 protein. The top ten hold about 22% of the sample, which has under 95,000 distinct CDR3 sequences, approximately 3.6% seen once. The specimen sequenced was PBMCs. Receptor source: a human donor in good health (CMV status not recorded). Some clones in this sample may be carry-over from other donors' samples.

This clonotype was picked up many times. The genes are TRBV6-2 or TRBV6-3 and TRBJ2-1; no clear D gene. V shed 0 bases and J shed 7 bases, with 4 bases lying between them. The germline CDR1 and CDR2 sequences are MNHEY and SVGEGT. This CDR3 is built from 12 residues. The CDR3 sequence: CASSYSGNEQFF. For the CDR3, the DNA is TGTGCCAGCAGTTACTCGGGTAATGAGCAGTTCTTC.

There are many counts of this clonotype. The rearrangement uses TRBV7-2 and TRBJ2-2, with D perhaps matching TRBD2 (6 bases). The germline V gene encodes CDR1 SGHTA and CDR2 FQGNSA. V lost 2 bases and J 7 bases, leaving 17 bases between the germline ends. This CDR3 region has 16 residues. The CDR3 loop reads CASSLMAGKIGGELFF. The CDR3 coding sequence is TGTGCCAGCAGCTTAATGGCGGGAAAGATTGGCGGGGAGCTGTTTTTT. Full variable domain (remainder filled in from reference TRBV7-2 and TRBJ2-2): GAGVSQSPSNKVTEKGKDVELRCDPISGHTALYWYRQSLGQGLEFLIYFQGNSAPDKSGLPSDRFSAERTGGSVSTLTIQRTQQEDSAVYLCASSLMAGKIGGELFFGEGSRLTVL.

The chain is built from TRBV7-2 and TRBJ2-1; possible D gene TRBD1, 5 bases. Germline-derived CDR1 and CDR2 are SGHTA and FQGNSA. The length of the CDR3 is 13 residues. V shed 3 bases and J shed 4 bases, with 7 bases lying between them. The CDR3 region is CASSFRTYNEQFF. The DNA for the CDR3 is TGTGCCAGCAGCTTTCGGACATACAATGAGCAGTTCTTC.

This clonotype was seen ten or more times. The genes are TRBV4-3 and TRBJ1-1; TRBD1 might be the D (6 bases). The V end lost 4 bases, the J end lost 4 bases, and 16 bases lay between the germline ends. Germline CDR1 LGHNA, CDR2 YSLEER. The CDR3 contains 15 residues. The CDR3 reads CASSLYTGTGTEAFF. The CDR3 DNA reads as TGCGCCAGCAGCCTTTATACAGGGACGGGCACTGAAGCTTTCTTT.

Ten or more counts support this clonotype. The chain couples TRBV7-2 to TRBJ2-7; no firm D call. CDR1 is SGHTA and CDR2 is FQGNSA in the germline V gene. This CDR3 has 14 amino acids. The V and J ends lost 6 bases and 4 bases respectively, with 16 bases between them. Here the CDR3 DNA reads TGTGCCAGCAGTCCAGGAATCGGCGTGTACGAGCAGTACTTC. Its translation: CASSPGIGVYEQYF.

This clonotype was seen ten or more times. The gene calls are TRBV6-2 or TRBV6-3 and TRBJ2-1, with a possible D match to TRBD1 (5 bases). Trimming took 4 bases from V and 0 from J, leaving 13 bases between them. Germline V gene data show CDR1 as MNHEY and CDR2 as SVGEGT. The CDR3 sequence is 16 residues long. The CDR3 protein is CASSSPGKSSYNEQFF. Written as DNA, the CDR3 is TGTGCCAGCAGTTCCCCAGGGAAAAGCTCCTACAATGAGCAGTTCTTC.

This clonotype was seen ten or more times. The chain employs TRBV7-2 and TRBJ2-7; D not resolved. The CDR3 is 13 amino acids. V gave up 1 base and J gave up 5 bases, with 9 bases separating them. From germline, CDR1 is SGHTA and CDR2 FQGNSA. The CDR3 DNA reads TGTGCCAGCAGCTTAGACCTTAGGAACGAGCAGTACTTC. This gives the protein CASSLDLRNEQYF.

This clonotype occurred many times. The CDR3 coding sequence is TGCAGTGCTGTCAGGGGGCGGGAGGGCCCCTACGAGCAGTACTTC. This translates into CSAVRGREGPYEQYF. V and J are TRBV20-1 and TRBJ2-7, with D tentatively TRBD2 (9 bases). From germline, CDR1 is DFQATT and CDR2 SNEGSKA (reference sequence). CDR3 length: 15 amino acids. The V gene lost 5 bases and the J gene lost 2 bases, with 19 bases spanning the gap.

This clonotype has ten or more counts. The chain combines TRBV7-8 with TRBJ1-2, with D tentatively TRBD1 (5 bases). CDR1 is SGHVS, CDR2 FQNEAQ, per germline. The CDR3 loop spans 12 amino acids. Trimming took 7 bases from V and 8 from J, leaving 14 bases between them. CDR3 region: CASTRDGLGYTF. In DNA, the CDR3 is TGTGCCAGCACCCGGGACGGTCTAGGCTACACCTTC.

This clonotype has ten or more counts. The CDR3 sequence is CASTSRTGGTGELFF. In DNA, the CDR3 is TGTGCCAGCACCTCCCGGACGGGGGGGACCGGGGAGCTGTTTTTT. V gene TRBV7-2 combines with J gene TRBJ2-2; 8 positions agree with TRBD2. V shed 7 bases, J shed 5 bases, and the junction held 9 bases outside the gene matches. CDR3 length: 15 amino acids. CDR1 and CDR2 (germline): SGHTA, FQGNSA.

The table lists this clonotype with many counts. The chain recombines TRBV7-2 with TRBJ2-3, with a weak D call TRBD1 (5 bases). The ends were cut back, 5 bases at V and 2 bases at J, with 17 bases in the middle. The CDR3 runs 16 residues. Germline CDR1 SGHTA, CDR2 FQGNSA. The CDR3 region is CASSGLGRSNTDTQYF. In nucleotides, the CDR3 is TGTGCCAGCAGCGGGTTGGGGCGATCAAACACAGATACGCAGTATTTT.

This clonotype was picked up many times. This CDR3 is CASSLGGLGEKLFF. DNA of the CDR3: TGTGCCAGCAGCTTGGGGGGTCTGGGGGAAAAACTGTTTTTT. J is TRBJ1-4 and V is TRBV7-2; D may be TRBD1 (5 bases). Germline CDR1 is SGHTA and CDR2 is FQGNSA. The CDR3 is 14 amino acids. The V end was cut by 3 bases, the J end by 8 bases, with 13 bases between.

This clonotype came up many times. This rearrangement joins TRBV6-2 or TRBV6-3 to TRBJ2-1, with D unclear. Trimming pared 5 bases from V and 8 bases from J, leaving 13 bases between. The germline V gene encodes CDR1 MNHEY and CDR2 SVGEGT. The CDR3 spans 13 residues. The CDR3 DNA reads TGTGCCAGCAGTCACCCCTCGGGCGATGAGCAGTTCTTC. It specifies CASSHPSGDEQFF.

The chain is built from TRBV6-8 and TRBJ2-6; D not certain. V gave up 0 bases and J gave up 0 bases, with 12 bases separating them. This CDR3 is built from 18 residues. Germline CDR1 and CDR2: MNHGY and SAAAGT. The CDR3 protein is CASSYSRLIRSGANVLTF. The DNA of the CDR3 is TGTGCCAGCAGTTACTCGAGACTTATCCGCTCTGGGGCCAACGTCCTGACTTTC.

This clonotype was found many times. The chain recombines TRBV6-2 or TRBV6-3 with TRBJ2-1, with 9 bases lining up with TRBD2. The CDR3 consists of 15 residues. Germline CDR1 reads MNHEY; CDR2 reads SVGEGT. Trimming removed 0 bases from V and 11 bases from J; junction bases left unmatched: 8. The CDR3, as DNA: TGTGCCAGCAGTTACTCGATCGTGGGACTAGCTAAGCAGTTCTTC. This translates into CASSYSIVGLAKQFF.

This clonotype appeared many times. This chain uses TRBV4-3 with TRBJ2-3, with D hard to call. This CDR3 region has 19 residues. Trimming took 6 bases from V and 0 from J, leaving 25 bases between them. Germline V CDR1 and CDR2: LGHNA, YSLEER. The CDR3 region has the DNA TGCGCCAGCAGAGGCGTACGAGAATTAGGGCTTTTTAGCACAGATACGCAGTATTTT. It codes for CASRGVRELGLFSTDTQYF.

This clonotype was seen ten or more times. The chain employs TRBV6-6 and TRBJ1-1, with D unclear. The CDR3 loop spans 13 amino acids. The ends were cut back, 6 bases at V and 1 base at J, with 9 bases in the middle. Germline lookup yields CDR1 MNHNY and CDR2 SVGAGI (reference sequence). The CDR3 sequence is CASRWTANTEAFF. The CDR3 nucleotides read TGTGCCAGCAGATGGACGGCGAACACTGAAGCTTTCTTT.

This clonotype has a count of ten or more. The V gene is TRBV11-2, the J gene TRBJ2-3; either TRBD1 or TRBD2 may fit D (5 bases each). The V gene's germline CDR1 is SGHAT and CDR2 FQNNGV. There are 16 residues in the CDR3. Trimming shortened V by 7 bases and J by 6 bases, and 23 bases separated the two germline ends. The CDR3 reads CASTTGTTGGWDTQYF. CDR3 sequence (DNA): TGTGCCAGCACCACCGGGACCACAGGCGGTTGGGATACGCAGTATTTT. The complete variable domain, with remaining parts taken from reference TRBV11-2 and TRBJ2-3, reads EAGVAQSPRYKIIEKRQSVAFWCNPISGHATLYWYQQILGQGPKLLIQFQNNGVVDDSQLPKDRFSAERLKGVDSTLKIQPAKLEDSAVYLCASTTGTTGGWDTQYFGPGTRLTVL.

This clonotype was found many times. This chain uses TRBV7-6 with TRBJ2-3; D call uncertain. Germline V gives CDR1 SGHVS, CDR2 FNYEAQ. This CDR3 region has 16 residues. V was cut by 5 bases and J by 4 bases, with 19 bases left in between. Here the CDR3 reads CASSHRHLNTADTQYF. CDR3 DNA sequence: TGTGCCAGCAGCCACAGACATTTAAACACAGCAGATACGCAGTATTTT.

Turning to this clonotype: A much bigger clone sits one base away, suggesting this may be a read error. No conserved phenylalanine or tryptophan is present at the end of the CDR3, so a read error is the likely explanation. This chain uses TRBV7-2 with TRBJ2-2; D might be TRBD2 (6 bases). Trimming took off 5 bases at V and 6 bases at J, with 13 bases between the two ends. Germline CDR1 SGHTA, CDR2 FQGNSA. The CDR3 runs to 14 residues. The CDR3 region is CASSLMGGPGELFV. CDR3 sequence (DNA): TGTGCCAGCAGCCTGATGGGGGGACCCGGGGAGCTGTTTGTT.

This clonotype occurred many times. The gene calls are TRBV6-2 or TRBV6-3 and TRBJ2-7; 9 positions agree with TRBD2. In germline, CDR1 is MNHEY, CDR2 SVGEGT. The CDR3 is 13 residues long. Losses at the gene ends were 6 bases for V and 6 bases for J; bases not matched to a gene: 6. The CDR3 protein is CASRISGSGEQYF. CDR3 nucleotide sequence: TGTGCCAGCAGAATTAGCGGGAGTGGCGAGCAGTACTTC.

This clonotype has at least ten counts. The chain employs TRBV7-9 and TRBJ2-7, with 7 bases matching TRBD1. The CDR3 consists of 15 residues. V lost 0 bases to trimming and J lost 1 base; unmatched junction nucleotides: 3. CDR1 is SEHNR and CDR2 is FQNEAQ in the germline V gene (reference sequence). CDR3 DNA sequence: TGTGCCAGCAGCTTAGCCGGCAGGGGGTCCTACGAGCAGTACTTC. Translated, it gives CASSLAGRGSYEQYF.

This clonotype was counted many times. The J gene is TRBJ2-7, the V gene TRBV12-3 or TRBV12-4, with D unresolved. Deletions cut 4 bases from V and 1 base from J, with 14 bases between. The CDR3 spans 15 residues. The CDR3 loop is CASSSRLHGSYEQYF. In DNA, the CDR3 is TGTGCCAGCAGTTCCCGACTCCATGGTTCCTACGAGCAGTACTTC.

This clonotype occurred many times. The CDR3 here is CASSTEQGANTEAFF. The CDR3 coding sequence is TGTGCCAGCAGTACCGAACAGGGGGCGAACACTGAAGCTTTCTTT. V is TRBV28 and J is TRBJ1-1, with 9 bases that match TRBD1. Germline CDR1 reads MDHEN; CDR2 reads SYDVKM. The CDR3 loop spans 15 amino acids. J gave up 1 base and V 5 bases, and 5 bases lay outside the gene matches.